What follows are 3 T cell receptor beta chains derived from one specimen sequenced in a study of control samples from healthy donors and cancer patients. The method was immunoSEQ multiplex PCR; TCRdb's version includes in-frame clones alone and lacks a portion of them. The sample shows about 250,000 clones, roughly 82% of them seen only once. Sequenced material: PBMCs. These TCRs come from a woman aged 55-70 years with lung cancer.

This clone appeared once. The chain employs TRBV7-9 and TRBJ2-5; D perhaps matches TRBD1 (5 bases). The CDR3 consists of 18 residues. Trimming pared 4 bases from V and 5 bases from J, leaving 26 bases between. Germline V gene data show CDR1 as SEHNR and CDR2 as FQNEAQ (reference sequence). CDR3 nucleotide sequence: TGTGCCAGCAGCTCACCATATAAGCCAGGGATCTTCCAGGAGACCCAGTACTTC. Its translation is CASSSPYKPGIFQETQYF. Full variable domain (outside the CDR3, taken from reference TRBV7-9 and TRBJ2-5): DTGVSQNPRHKITKRGQNVTFRCDPISEHNRLYWYRQTLGQGPEFLTYFQNEAQLEKSRLLSDRFSAERPKGSFSTLEIQRTEQGDSAMYLCASSSPYKPGIFQETQYFGPGTRLLVL.

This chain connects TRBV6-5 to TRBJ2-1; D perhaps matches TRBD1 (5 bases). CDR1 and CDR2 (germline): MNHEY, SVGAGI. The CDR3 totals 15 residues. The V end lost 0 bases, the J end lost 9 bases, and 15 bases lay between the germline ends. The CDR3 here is CASSYSTQRRGEQFF. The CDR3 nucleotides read TGTGCCAGCAGTTACTCGACTCAACGTAGGGGTGAGCAGTTCTTC.

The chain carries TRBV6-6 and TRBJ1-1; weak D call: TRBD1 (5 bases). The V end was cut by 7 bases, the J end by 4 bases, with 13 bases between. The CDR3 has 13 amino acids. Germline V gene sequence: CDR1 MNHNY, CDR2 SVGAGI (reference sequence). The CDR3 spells CASTLRGGTEAFF. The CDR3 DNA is TGTGCCAGCACCCTTCGGGGGGGCACTGAAGCTTTCTTT.